The present T cell receptor (beta chain) was sequenced within a study of spatial heterogeneity in lung cancer. This clonotype was counted many times. Its target is not known. Little can be read into the size of this beta chain, an off-target read in a library designed for alpha chains. Study-wide findings and caveats: Expanded alpha and beta TCR counts within tumors tracked tumor mutation counts. Ubiquitous nonsynonymous mutations were tracked by counts of ubiquitous expanded TCRs, and regional ones by counts of regional expanded TCRs.

TCRdb re-called the 5' RACE reads with MiXCR, one entry per CDR3 protein. This table has roughly 7,000 distinct CDR3 sequences, 11% to 15% appearing once. The time point was: sample taken at primary tumor resection. The sequence derives from a female donor with early-stage non-small cell lung cancer. Material: lung tumor tissue, obtained at surgery.

This CDR3 reads CSASGSGGSNNEQFF. The CDR3 DNA is TGCAGTGCTAGCGGAAGCGGGGGTTCGAACAATGAGCAGTTCTTC. The J gene is TRBJ2-1, the V gene TRBV20-1; 8 bases agree with TRBD2. The CDR3 totals 15 residues. After removal of 3 bases from V and 5 bases from J, the junction contained 9 bases not matched to a gene. Germline V gives CDR1 DFQATT, CDR2 SNEGSKA (reference sequence).